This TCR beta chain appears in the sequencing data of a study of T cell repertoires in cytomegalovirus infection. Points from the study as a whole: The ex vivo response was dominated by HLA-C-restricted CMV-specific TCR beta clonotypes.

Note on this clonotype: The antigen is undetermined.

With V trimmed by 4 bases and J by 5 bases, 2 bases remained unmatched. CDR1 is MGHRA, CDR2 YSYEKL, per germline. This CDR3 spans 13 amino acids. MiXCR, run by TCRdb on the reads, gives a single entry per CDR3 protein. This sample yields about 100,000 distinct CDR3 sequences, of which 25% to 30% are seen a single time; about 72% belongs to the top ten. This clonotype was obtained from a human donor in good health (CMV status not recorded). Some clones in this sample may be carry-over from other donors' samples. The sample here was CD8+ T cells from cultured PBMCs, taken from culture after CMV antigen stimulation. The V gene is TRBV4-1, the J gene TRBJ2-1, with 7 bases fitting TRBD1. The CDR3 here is CASSLGQDNEQFF. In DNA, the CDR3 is TGCGCCAGCAGCCTCGGACAGGACAATGAGCAGTTCTTC.